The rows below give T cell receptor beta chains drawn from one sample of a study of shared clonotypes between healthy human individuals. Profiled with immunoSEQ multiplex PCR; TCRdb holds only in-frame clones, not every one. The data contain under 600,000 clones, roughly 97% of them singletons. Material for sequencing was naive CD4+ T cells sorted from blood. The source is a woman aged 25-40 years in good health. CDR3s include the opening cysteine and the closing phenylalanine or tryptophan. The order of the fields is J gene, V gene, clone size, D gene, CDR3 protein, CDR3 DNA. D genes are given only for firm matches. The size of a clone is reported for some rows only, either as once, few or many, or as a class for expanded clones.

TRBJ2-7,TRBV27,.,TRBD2,CASSLGTSGSLSYEQYF,TGTGCCAGCAGTTTGGGGACTAGCGGGTCTTTATCCTACGAGCAGTACTTC
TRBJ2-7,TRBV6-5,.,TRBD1,CASSYRAPSTGYEQYF,TGTGCCAGCAGTTACAGGGCCCCCTCGACAGGGTACGAGCAGTACTTC
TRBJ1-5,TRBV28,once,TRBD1,CASTRPDRDWQPQHF,TGTGCCAGCACCCGACCCGACAGGGACTGGCAGCCCCAGCATTTT
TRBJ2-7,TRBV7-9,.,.,CASSTGPPTSYEQYF,TGTGCCAGCAGCACGGGCCCCCCTACCTCCTACGAGCAGTACTTC
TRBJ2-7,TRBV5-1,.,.,CASSSYGGEKLYEQYF,TGCGCCAGCAGCTCGTATGGGGGCGAAAAGCTCTACGAGCAGTACTTC
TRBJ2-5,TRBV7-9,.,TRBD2,CASSPLAGVEETQYF,TGTGCCAGCAGCCCACTAGCGGGAGTAGAAGAGACCCAGTACTTC
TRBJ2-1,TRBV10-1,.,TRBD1,CASSEWGTGINEQFF,TGCGCCAGCAGTGAGTGGGGGACAGGGATTAATGAGCAGTTCTTC
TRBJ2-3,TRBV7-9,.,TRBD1,CASSFTGADTQYF,TGTGCCAGCAGCTTCACAGGGGCCGATACGCAGTATTTT
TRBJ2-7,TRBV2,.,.,CASSEQGSTQYF,TGTGCCAGCAGTGAACAGGGCTCGACGCAGTACTTC
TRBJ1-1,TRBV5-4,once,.,CASSLAIYTEAFF,TGTGCCAGCAGCTTGGCTATTTACACTGAAGCTTTCTTT
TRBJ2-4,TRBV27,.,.,CASSFEMGLAKNIQYF,TGTGCCAGCAGTTTTGAGATGGGTCTAGCCAAAAACATTCAGTACTTC
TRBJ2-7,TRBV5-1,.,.,CASSLSSPYEQYF,TGCGCCAGCAGCTTATCCAGTCCCTACGAGCAGTACTTC
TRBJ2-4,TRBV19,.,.,CASSIGIRRIAKNIQYF,TGTGCCAGTAGTATCGGCATCCGGAGAATAGCCAAAAACATTCAGTACTTC
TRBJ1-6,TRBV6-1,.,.,CASIMEASYNSPLHF,TGTGCCAGCATAATGGAGGCAAGCTATAATTCACCCCTCCACTTT
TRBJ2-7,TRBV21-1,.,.,CASSKAVRHYEQYF,TGTGCCAGCAGCAAAGCAGTCAGGCACTACGAGCAGTACTTC
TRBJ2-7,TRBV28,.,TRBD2,CASSSKRGPRGSYEQYF,TGTGCCAGCAGTTCCAAGCGGGGCCCCCGAGGCAGCTACGAGCAGTACTTC
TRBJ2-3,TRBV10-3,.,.,CAISGPDTQYF,TGTGCCATCAGTGGCCCAGATACGCAGTATTTT
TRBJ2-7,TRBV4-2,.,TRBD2,CASSQPTSGRAAEQYF,TGTGCCAGCAGCCAACCTACGTCCGGGAGGGCCGCCGAGCAGTACTTC
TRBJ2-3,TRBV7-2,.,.,CASSLSGDTQYF,TGTGCCAGCAGCTTATCCGGGGATACGCAGTATTTT
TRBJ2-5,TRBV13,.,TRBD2,CASNQGLAGAGMSDETQYF,TGTGCCAGCAACCAGGGACTAGCGGGAGCCGGGATGTCCGATGAGACCCAGTACTTC
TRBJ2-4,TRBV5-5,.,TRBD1,CASSLQGANIQYF,TGTGCCAGCAGCTTACAGGGGGCAAACATTCAGTACTTC
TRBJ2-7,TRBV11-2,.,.,CASSLDRSTVYRAQYF,TGTGCCAGCAGCTTAGATAGGTCGACAGTCTATCGCGCGCAGTACTTC
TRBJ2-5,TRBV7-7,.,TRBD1,CASSLDRGQETQYF,TGTGCCAGCAGCTTAGACAGGGGGCAGGAGACCCAGTACTTC
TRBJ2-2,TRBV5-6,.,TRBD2,CASSISGRANTGELFF,TGTGCCAGCAGCATTAGCGGGAGGGCGAACACCGGGGAGCTGTTTTTT
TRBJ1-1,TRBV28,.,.,CASSLLGVNTEAFF,TGTGCCAGCAGTTTGTTAGGGGTGAACACTGAAGCTTTCTTT
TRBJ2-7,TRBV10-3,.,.,CAISERSYEQYF,TGTGCCATCAGTGAGAGGTCCTACGAGCAGTACTTC
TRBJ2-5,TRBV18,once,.,CASSPGALGETQYF,TGTGCCAGCTCACCGGGGGCTCTCGGGGAGACCCAGTACTTC
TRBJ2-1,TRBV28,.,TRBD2,CASSLLAGGRDEQFF,TGTGCCAGCAGTTTGCTGGCGGGAGGGAGGGATGAGCAGTTCTTC
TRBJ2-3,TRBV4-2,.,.,CASSQGQGGTQYF,TGTGCCAGCAGCCAAGGACAGGGAGGTACGCAGTATTTT
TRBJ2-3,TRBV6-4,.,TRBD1,CASSDSGQGPDTQYF,TGTGCCAGCAGTGACTCGGGACAGGGGCCAGATACGCAGTATTTT